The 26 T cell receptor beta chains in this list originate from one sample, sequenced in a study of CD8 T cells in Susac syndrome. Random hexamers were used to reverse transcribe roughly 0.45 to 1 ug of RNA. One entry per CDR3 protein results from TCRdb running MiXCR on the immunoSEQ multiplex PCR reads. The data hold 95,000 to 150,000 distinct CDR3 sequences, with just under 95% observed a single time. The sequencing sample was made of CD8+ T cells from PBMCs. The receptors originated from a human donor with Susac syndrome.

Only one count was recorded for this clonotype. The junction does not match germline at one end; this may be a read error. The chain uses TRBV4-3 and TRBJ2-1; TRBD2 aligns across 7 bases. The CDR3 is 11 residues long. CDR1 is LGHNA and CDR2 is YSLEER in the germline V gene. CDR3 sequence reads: CASSQGGYVVF. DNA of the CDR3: TGCGCCAGCAGCCAGGGGGGGTACGTGGTCTTC.

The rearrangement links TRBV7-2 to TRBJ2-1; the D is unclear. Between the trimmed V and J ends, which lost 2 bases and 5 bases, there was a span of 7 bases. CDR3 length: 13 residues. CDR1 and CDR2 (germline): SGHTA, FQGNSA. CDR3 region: CASSLIPDNEQFF. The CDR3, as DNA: TGTGCCAGCAGCTTAATACCGGACAATGAGCAGTTCTTC.

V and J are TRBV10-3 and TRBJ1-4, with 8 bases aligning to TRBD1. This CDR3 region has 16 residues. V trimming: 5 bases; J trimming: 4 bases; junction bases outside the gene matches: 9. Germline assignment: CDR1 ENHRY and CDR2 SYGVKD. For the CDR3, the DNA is TGTGCCATCAGTAACTCAAGACAGGGGATTAATGAAAAACTGTTTTTT. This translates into CAISNSRQGINEKLFF.

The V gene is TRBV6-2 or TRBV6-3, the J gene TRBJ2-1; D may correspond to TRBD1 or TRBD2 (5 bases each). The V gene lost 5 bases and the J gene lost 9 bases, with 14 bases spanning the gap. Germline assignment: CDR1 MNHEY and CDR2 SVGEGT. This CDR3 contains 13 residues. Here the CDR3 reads CASSPGTEAEQFF. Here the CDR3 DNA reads TGTGCCAGCAGTCCGGGGACGGAGGCTGAGCAGTTCTTC.

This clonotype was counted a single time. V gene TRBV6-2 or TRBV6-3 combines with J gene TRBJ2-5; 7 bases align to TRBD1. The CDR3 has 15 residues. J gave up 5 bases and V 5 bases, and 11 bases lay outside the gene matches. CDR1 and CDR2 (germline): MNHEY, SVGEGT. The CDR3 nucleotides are TGTGCCAGCAGTCGACAGGGCCTAGCCAGGGAGACCCAGTACTTC. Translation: CASSRQGLARETQYF.

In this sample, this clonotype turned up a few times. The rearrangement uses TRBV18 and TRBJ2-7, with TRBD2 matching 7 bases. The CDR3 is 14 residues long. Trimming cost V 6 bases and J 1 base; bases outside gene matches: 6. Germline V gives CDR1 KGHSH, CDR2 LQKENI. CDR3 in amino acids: CASSPTGRSYEQYF. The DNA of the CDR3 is TGTGCCAGCTCCCCAACCGGGAGGTCCTACGAGCAGTACTTC.

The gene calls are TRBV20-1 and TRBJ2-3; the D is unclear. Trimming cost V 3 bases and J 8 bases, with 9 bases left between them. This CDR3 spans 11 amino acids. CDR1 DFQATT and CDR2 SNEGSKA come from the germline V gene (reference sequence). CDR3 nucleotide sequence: TGCAGTGCTAGGCTCGGTGGTACGCAGTATTTT. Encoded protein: CSARLGGTQYF.

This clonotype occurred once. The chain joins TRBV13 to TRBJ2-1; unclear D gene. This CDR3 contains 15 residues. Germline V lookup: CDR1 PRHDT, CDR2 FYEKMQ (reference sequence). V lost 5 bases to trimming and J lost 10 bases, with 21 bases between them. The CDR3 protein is CASSLRPTAGGEQFF. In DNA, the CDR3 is TGTGCCAGCAGCCTCCGCCCCACGGCCGGCGGAGAGCAGTTCTTC.

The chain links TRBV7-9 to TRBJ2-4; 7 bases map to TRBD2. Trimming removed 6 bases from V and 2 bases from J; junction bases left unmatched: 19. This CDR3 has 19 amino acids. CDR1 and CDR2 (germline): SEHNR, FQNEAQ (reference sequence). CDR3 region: CASRRSHQPGEGSKNIQYF. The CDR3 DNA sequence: TGTGCCAGCAGACGAAGTCATCAACCGGGGGAGGGCTCCAAAAACATTCAGTACTTC.

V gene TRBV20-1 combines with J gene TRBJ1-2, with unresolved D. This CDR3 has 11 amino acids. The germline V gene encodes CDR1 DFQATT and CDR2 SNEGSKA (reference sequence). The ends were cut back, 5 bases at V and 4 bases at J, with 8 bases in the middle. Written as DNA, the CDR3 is TGCAGTGCTGTGGAACCCTATGGCTACACCTTC. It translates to CSAVEPYGYTF.

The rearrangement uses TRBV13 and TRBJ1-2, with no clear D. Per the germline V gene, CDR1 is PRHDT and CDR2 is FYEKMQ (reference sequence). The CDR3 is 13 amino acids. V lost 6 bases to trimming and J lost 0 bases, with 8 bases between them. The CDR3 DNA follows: TGTGCCAGCAGTTCAACAGCTAACTATGGCTACACCTTC. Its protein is CASSSTANYGYTF.

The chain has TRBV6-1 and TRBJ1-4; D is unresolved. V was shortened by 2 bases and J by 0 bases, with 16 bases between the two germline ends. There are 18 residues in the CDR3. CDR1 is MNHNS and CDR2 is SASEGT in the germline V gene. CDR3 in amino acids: CASSEPPKRDATNEKLFF. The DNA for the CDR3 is TGTGCCAGCAGTGAACCTCCAAAAAGGGATGCAACTAATGAAAAACTGTTTTTT.

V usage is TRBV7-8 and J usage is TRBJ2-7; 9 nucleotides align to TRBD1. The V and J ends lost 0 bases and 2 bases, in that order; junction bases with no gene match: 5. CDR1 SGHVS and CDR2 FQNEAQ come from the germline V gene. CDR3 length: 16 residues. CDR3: CASSLAHGQGTYEQYF. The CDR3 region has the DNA TGTGCCAGCAGCTTAGCGCACGGACAGGGGACCTACGAGCAGTACTTC.

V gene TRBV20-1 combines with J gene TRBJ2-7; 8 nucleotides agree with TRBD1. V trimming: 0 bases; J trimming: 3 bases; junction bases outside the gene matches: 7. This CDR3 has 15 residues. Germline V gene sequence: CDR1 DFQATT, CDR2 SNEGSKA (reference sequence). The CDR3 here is CSARDQGANDYEQYF. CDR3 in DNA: TGCAGTGCTAGAGATCAGGGGGCTAACGACTACGAGCAGTACTTC.

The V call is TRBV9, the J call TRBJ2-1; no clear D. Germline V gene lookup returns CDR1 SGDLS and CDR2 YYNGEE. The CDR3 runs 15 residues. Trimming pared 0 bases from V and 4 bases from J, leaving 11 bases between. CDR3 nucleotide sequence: TGTGCCAGCAGCGTAGGGTGGGCAGGTTACAATGAGCAGTTCTTC. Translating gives CASSVGWAGYNEQFF.

The CDR3 DNA reads as TGTGCCAGCAGTCAGACTAGCGGGGGGGAAGAGACCCAGTACTTC. This encodes CASSQTSGGEETQYF. This chain joins TRBV11-2 and TRBJ2-5; 14 bases are a match to TRBD2. The J segment lost 3 bases and the V segment lost 6 bases, leaving 3 bases of the junction unmatched. The CDR3 extends over 15 amino acids. CDR1 and CDR2 from the germline V gene are SGHAT and FQNNGV.

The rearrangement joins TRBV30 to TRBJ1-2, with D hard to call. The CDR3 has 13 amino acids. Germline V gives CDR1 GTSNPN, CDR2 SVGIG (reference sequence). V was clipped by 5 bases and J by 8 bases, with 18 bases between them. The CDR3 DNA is TGTGCCTGGGATCCGGAATGGCCAACCGGCTACACCTTC. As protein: CAWDPEWPTGYTF.

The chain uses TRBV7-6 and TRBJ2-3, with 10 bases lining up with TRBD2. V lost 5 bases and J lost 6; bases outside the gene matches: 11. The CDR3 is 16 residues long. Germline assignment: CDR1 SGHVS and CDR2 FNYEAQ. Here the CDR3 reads CASSLLSGGARDTQYF. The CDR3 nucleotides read TGTGCCAGCAGCCTACTCAGCGGGGGGGCCCGGGATACGCAGTATTTT. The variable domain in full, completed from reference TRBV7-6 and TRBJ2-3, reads GAGVSQSPRYKVTKRGQDVALRCDPISGHVSLYWYRQALGQGPEFLTYFNYEAQQDKSGLPNDRFSAERPEGSISTLTIQRTEQRDSAMYRCASSLLSGGARDTQYFGPGTRLTVL.

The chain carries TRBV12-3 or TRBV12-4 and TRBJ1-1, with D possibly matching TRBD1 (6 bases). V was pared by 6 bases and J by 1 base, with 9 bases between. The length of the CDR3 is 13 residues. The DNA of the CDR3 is TGTGCCAGCAGCCCGACAGGGAACACTGAAGCTTTCTTT. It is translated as CASSPTGNTEAFF.

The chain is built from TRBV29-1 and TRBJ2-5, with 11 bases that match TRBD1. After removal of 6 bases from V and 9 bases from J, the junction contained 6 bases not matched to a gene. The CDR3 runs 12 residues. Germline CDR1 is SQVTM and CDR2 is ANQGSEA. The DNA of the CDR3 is TGCAGCGTGGGGGGACAGGGGGTGGCCCAGTACTTC. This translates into CSVGGQGVAQYF.

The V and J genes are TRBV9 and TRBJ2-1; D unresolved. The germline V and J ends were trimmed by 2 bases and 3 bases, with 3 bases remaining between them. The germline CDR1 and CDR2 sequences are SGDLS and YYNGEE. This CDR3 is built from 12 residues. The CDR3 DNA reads TGTGCCAGCAGCGTCGGCTACAATGAGCAGTTCTTC. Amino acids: CASSVGYNEQFF.

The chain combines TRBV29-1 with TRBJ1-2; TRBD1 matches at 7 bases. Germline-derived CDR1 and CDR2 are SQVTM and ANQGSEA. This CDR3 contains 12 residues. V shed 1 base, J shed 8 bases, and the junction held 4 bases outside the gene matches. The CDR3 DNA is TGCAGCGTTGAAGGGGACAGCGACGGCTACACCTTC. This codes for CSVEGDSDGYTF.

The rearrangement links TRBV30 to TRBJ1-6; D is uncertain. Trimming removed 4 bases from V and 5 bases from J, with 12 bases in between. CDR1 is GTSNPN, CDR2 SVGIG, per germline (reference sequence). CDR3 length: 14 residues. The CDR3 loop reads CAWTDWAHNSPLHF. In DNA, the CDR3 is TGTGCCTGGACCGACTGGGCCCATAATTCACCCCTCCACTTT.

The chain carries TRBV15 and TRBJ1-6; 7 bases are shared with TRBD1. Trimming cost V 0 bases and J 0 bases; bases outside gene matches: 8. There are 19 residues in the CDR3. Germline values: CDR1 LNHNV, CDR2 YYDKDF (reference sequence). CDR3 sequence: CATSRDEDRISSYNSPLHF. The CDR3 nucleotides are TGTGCCACCAGCAGAGACGAGGACAGGATCAGCTCCTATAATTCACCCCTCCACTTT.

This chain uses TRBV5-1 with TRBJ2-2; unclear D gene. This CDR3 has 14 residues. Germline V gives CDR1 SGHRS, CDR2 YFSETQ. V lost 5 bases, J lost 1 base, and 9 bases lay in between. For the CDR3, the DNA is TGCGCCAGCAGAGTCTTGATGAACACCGGGGAGCTGTTTTTT. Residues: CASRVLMNTGELFF.

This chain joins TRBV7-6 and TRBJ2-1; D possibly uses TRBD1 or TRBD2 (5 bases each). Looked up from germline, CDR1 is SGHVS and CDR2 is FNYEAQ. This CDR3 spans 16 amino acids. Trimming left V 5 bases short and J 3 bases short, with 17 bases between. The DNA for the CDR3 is TGTGCCAGCAGCCCTAGGGGAGTCCCCAACTACAATGAGCAGTTCTTC. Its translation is CASSPRGVPNYNEQFF.